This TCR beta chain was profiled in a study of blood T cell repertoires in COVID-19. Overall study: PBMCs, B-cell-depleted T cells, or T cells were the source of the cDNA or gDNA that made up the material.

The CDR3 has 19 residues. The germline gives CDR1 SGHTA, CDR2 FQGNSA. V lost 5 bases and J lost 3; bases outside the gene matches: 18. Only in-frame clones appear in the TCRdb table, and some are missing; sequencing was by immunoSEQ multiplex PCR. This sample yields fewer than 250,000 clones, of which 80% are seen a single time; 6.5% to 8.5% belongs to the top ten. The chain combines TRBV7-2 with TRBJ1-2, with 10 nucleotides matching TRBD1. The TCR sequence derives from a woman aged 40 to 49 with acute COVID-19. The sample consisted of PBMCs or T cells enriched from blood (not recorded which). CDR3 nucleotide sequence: TGTGCCAGCAGCCCCCAGACAGGGGGCGTCCCCTTTTTGGACTATGGCTACACCTTC. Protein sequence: CASSPQTGGVPFLDYGYTF. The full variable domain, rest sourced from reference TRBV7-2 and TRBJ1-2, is GAGVSQSPSNKVTEKGKDVELRCDPISGHTALYWYRQSLGQGLEFLIYFQGNSAPDKSGLPSDRFSAERTGGSVSTLTIQRTQQEDSAVYLCASSPQTGGVPFLDYGYTFGSGTRLTVV.